Included here is one TCR beta chain sequence, with context. The same CDR3 arises from other DNA sequences in this sample as well. Those enrolled in Seattle joined during active infection and were followed longitudinally afterward. Germline V gene sequence: CDR1 KGHSH, CDR2 LQKENI. V lost 3 bases and J lost 8, with 13 bases in between. This CDR3 has 13 amino acids. These data belong to a study of blood T cell repertoires in COVID-19. Study context: Acute and convalescent COVID-19 specimens originated in the United States, Italy and Spain. T cells, B-cell-depleted T cells, or PBMCs supplied cDNA or gDNA.

In the authors' methods: Estimation of nucleated cell counts was performed using reference gene primer amplification. Data came from immunoSEQ multiplex PCR; TCRdb stores just in-frame clones and leaves some out. Clonal size and the V and J genes are those of that table, whereas D and trimming came from the DNA. This table holds roughly 240,000 clones, 65% to 90% found once. The source of this sequence is a man in his fifties with COVID-19, enrolled during active disease. The sample consisted of peripheral blood. This chain links TRBV18 with TRBJ1-2; no clear D. The CDR3 DNA sequence: TGTGCCAGCTCACCTTCGGACTCTCGGGGCTACACCTTC. Translation: CASSPSDSRGYTF.